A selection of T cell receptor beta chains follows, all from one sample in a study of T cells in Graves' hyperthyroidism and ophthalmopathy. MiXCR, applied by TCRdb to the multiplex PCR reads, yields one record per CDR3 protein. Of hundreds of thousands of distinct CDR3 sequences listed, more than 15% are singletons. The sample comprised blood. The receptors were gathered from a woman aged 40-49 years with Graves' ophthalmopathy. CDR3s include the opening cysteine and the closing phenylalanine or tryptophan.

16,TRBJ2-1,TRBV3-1,CASSQGAGDLYNEQFF
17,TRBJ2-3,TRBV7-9,CASSLAGTSGSLDTQYF
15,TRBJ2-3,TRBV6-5,CASSARGTRTDTQYF
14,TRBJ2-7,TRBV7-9,CATTEVGVSYEQYF
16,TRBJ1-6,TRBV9,CASSPHSGGVNSPLHF
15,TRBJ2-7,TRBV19,CASSGDRGSGSEQYF
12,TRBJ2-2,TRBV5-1,CASTQGTGELFF
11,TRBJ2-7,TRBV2,CASAQTYEQYF
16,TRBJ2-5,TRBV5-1,CASSLRLAGPKETQYF
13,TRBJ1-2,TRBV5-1,CASSLALVDGYTF
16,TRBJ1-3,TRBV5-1,CASSPDGGTSGNTIYF
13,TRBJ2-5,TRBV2,CASSPGNQETQYF
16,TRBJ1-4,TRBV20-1,CSARPPPGGPNEKLFF
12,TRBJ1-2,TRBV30,CAWSLGSGGYTF
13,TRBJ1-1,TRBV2,CASTRQGNTEAFF
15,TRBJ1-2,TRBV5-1,CASSFYTQRNYGYTF
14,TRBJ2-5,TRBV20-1,CSAEKTGFAGTQYF
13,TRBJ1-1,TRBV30,CAWSLDSQGRAFF
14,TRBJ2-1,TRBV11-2,CASSLVKGLGEQFF
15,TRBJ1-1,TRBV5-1,CASSLLLGGGTEAFF
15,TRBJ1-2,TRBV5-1,CASSPGTTVPFGYTF
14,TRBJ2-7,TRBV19,CASSGQGTGDEQYF
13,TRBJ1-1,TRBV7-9,CATRTGVGTEAFF
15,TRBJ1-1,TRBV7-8,CASFPRRGRNTEAFF
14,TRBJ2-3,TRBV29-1,CSALQTTGADTQYF
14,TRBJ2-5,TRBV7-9,CASSLSMGPETQYF
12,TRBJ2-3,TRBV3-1,CASSQGADTQYF
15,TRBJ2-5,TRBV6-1,CASRDLGTDQETQYF
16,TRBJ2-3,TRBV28,CASSSTTGARGDTQYF
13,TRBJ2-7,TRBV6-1,CASHSSGTYEQYF
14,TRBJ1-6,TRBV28,CASSLGQGLRVLHF
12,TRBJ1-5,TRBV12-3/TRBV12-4,CASSLGEYPQHF
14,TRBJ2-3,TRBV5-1,CASSLSTSTDTQYF
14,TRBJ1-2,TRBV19,CASSIRGQGAGYTF
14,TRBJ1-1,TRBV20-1,CSAKDRTGWTEAFF
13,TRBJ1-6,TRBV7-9,CASSRRLNSPLHF
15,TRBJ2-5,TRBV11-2,CASSLGGGNQETQYF
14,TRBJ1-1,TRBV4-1,CASSQDQWNTEAFF
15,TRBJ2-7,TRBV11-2,CASSFTTGRLYEQYF
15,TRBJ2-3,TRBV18,CASSPVLAATDTQYF
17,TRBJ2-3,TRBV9,CASSAFGALPSTDTQYF
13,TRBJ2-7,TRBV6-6,CASSYRADYEQYF
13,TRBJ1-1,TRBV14,CASSQLGANEAFF
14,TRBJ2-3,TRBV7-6,CASSFAQGTDTQYF
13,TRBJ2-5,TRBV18,CASSPRHQETQYF
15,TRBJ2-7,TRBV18,CASSPESGRGYEQYF
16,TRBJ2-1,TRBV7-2,CASSLIAGGPYNEQFF
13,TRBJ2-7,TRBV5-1,CASSLTGAGEQYF
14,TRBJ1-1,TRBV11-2,CASSTRTANTEAFF
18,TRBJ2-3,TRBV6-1,CASSALRKREGRTDTQYF
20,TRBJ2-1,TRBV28,CASSLLGGASRGASYNEQFF
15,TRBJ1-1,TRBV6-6,CASSYPTGINTEAFF
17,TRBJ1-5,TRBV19,CASKKDRGQVGNQPQHF
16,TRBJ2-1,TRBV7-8,CASSLANRGNEGEQFF
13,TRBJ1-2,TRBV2,CASSVLGVYGYTF
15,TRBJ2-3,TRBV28,CASSLLGQGLDTQYF
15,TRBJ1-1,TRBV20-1,CSALRQGRSNTEAFF